A single sample is the source of the 5 T cell receptor beta chains below, sequenced in a study of OX40 agonist ivuxolimab in advanced cancers. Method: immunoSEQ multiplex PCR; TCRdb's copy keeps in-frame clones and lacks some. The sample has 40,000 to 50,000 clones, around nine tenths seen once. The starting material was CD4+ or CD8+ T cells sorted from blood, obtained in a trial of the OX40 agonist ivuxolimab. The receptors derive from an adult with an advanced solid tumor such as melanoma, head and neck, liver or kidney cancer.

The chain uses TRBV13 and TRBJ2-7; 8 nucleotides line up with TRBD1. Per germline, CDR1 PRHDT and CDR2 FYEKMQ (reference sequence). The CDR3 sequence is 16 residues long. V was pared by 4 bases and J by 2 bases, with 10 bases of the junction left unmatched. The chain's CDR3 is CASSSGRGTGTYEQYF. The CDR3 nucleotides are TGTGCCAGCAGCTCCGGTAGGGGGACAGGTACCTACGAGCAGTACTTC.

V is TRBV5-1 and J is TRBJ2-7; TRBD2 matches at 10 bases. The CDR3 covers 14 residues. Germline values: CDR1 SGHRS, CDR2 YFSETQ. Trimming cost V 0 bases and J 9 bases; bases outside gene matches: 6. Here the CDR3 reads CASSLDRTSGGQYF. CDR3 coding DNA: TGCGCCAGCAGCTTGGACAGGACTAGCGGTGGGCAGTACTTC. Variable domain in full (rest from reference TRBV5-1 and TRBJ2-7): KAGVTQTPRYLIKTRGQQVTLSCSPISGHRSVSWYQQTPGQGLQFLFEYFSETQRNKGNFPGRFSGRQFSNSRSEMNVSTLELGDSALYLCASSLDRTSGGQYFGPGTRLTVT.

The genes are TRBV7-3 and TRBJ2-2, with D possibly TRBD1 on 6 matching bases. The germline V gene has CDR1 SGHTA and CDR2 FQGTGA. The ends were cut back, 3 bases at V and 1 base at J, with 6 bases in the middle. The length of the CDR3 is 14 residues. As DNA, the CDR3 is TGTGCCAGCAGCTTGGACAGGAACACCGGGGAGCTGTTTTTT. It encodes CASSLDRNTGELFF.

Worth noting for this clone: At the DNA level, this CDR3 is encoded by other sequences in the same sample as well. This chain joins TRBV5-1 and TRBJ2-5; D unclear. This CDR3 comprises 12 residues. Trimming pared 1 base from V and 0 bases from J, leaving 1 base between. Per germline, CDR1 SGHRS and CDR2 YFSETQ. The CDR3 DNA reads TGCGCCAGCAGCTTGTACCAAGAGACCCAGTACTTC. The encoded protein is CASSLYQETQYF.

V is TRBV30 and J is TRBJ2-2, with D unclear. The CDR3 consists of 12 residues. Trimming took 2 bases from V and 7 from J, leaving 8 bases between them. CDR1 is GTSNPN and CDR2 is SVGIG in the germline V gene (reference sequence). The CDR3, as DNA: TGTGCCTGGAGTAAACAGCTCGGGGAGCTGTTTTTT. This gives the protein CAWSKQLGELFF.